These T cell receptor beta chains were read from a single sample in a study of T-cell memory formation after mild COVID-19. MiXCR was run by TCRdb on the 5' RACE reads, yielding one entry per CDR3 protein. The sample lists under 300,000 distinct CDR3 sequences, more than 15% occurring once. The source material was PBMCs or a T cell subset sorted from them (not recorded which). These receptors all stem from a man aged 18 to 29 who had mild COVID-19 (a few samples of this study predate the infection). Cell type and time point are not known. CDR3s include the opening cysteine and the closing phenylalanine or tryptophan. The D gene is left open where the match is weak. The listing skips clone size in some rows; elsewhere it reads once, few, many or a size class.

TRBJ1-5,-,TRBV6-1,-,TGTGCCAGCAGTGAATGGGTCAGGGCGGCAAGTCAGCCCCAGCATTTT,CASSEWVRAASQPQHF
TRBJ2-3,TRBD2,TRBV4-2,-,TGTGCCAGCAGCAAAACTAGCGGGGGGGCAATCAGGACAGATACGCAGTATTTT,CASSKTSGGAIRTDTQYF
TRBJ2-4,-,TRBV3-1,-,TGTGCCAGCAGCCCCCCACGGAGCGGCAAAAACATTCAGTACTTC,CASSPPRSGKNIQYF
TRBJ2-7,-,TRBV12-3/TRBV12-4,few,TGTGCCAGCAGTTTAACCAACTACGAGCAGTACTTC,CASSLTNYEQYF
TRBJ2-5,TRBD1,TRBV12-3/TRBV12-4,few,TGTGCCAGCAGTTTAGTACAGGGGGGAGAGACCCAGTACTTC,CASSLVQGGETQYF
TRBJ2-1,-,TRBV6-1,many,TGTGCCAGCAGTGAATTGTGGCTAACCAATCGCTCCTACAATGAGCAGTTCTTC,CASSELWLTNRSYNEQFF
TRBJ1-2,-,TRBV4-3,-,TGCGCCAGCAGCCAAGATTCATGGAGGGAGGGCTACACCTTC,CASSQDSWREGYTF
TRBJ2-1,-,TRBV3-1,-,TGTGCCAGCAGCCAAGATCAAACGAGAGGACCCGATGAGCAGTTCTTC,CASSQDQTRGPDEQFF
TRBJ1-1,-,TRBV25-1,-,TGTGCCAGCGTCCCGAGCGGGGCCACCGAAGCTTTCTTT,CASVPSGATEAFF
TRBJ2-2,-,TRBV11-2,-,TGTGCCAGCAGCGCGCGACCGGGACTCAACACCGGGGAGCTGTTTTTT,CASSARPGLNTGELFF
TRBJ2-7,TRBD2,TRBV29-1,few,TGCAGCGTTGAAGTCAGGGAGGGCGAGCAGTACTTC,CSVEVREGEQYF
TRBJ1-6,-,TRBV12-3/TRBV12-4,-,TGTGCCAGCACCCGCGCGGGACTTGGAAATTCACCCCTCCACTTT,CASTRAGLGNSPLHF
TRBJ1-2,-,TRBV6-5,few,TGTGCCAGCAGGGATGGAGGGGGTGGAGGCTATGGCTACACCTTC,CASRDGGGGGYGYTF
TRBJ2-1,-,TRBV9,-,TGTGCCAGCAGCCCGCCGGGGGCTCTCTCCTACAATGAGCAGTTCTTC,CASSPPGALSYNEQFF
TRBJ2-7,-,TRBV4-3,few,TGCGCCAGCAGCCAAGACCTCCTGGGACCAAACTACGAGCAGTACTTC,CASSQDLLGPNYEQYF
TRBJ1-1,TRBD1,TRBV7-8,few,TGTGCCAGCAGCTACCAGGGACAGGGTGGCACTGAAGCTTTCTTT,CASSYQGQGGTEAFF
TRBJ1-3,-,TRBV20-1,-,TGCAGTGCTTCCCCCGGTCCACCTCACTTTGGAAACACCATATATTTT,CSASPGPPHFGNTIYF
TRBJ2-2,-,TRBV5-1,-,TGCGCCAGCAGCCTGGGGAATGTGGACACCGGGGAGCTGTTTTTT,CASSLGNVDTGELFF
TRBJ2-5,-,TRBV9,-,TGTGCCAGCAGCGAGGGGGGCAGGGTCTCCGTAGAATCCCAGTACTTC,CASSEGGRVSVESQYF
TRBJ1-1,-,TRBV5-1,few,TGCGCCAGCAGCTTGGGGGGAGCCGGGAGCACTGAAGCTTTCTTT,CASSLGGAGSTEAFF
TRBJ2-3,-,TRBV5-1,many,TGCGCCAGCAGAGAGGCGGATACGCAGTATTTT,CASREADTQYF
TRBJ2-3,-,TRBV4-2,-,TGTGCCAGCAGCCAAGATAGCGGAACCACAGATACGCAGTATTTT,CASSQDSGTTDTQYF
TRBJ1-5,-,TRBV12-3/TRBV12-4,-,TGTGCCAGCAGTACGGGCTATTATGAGCCCCAGCATTTT,CASSTGYYEPQHF
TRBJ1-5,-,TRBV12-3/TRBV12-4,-,TGTGCCAGCACCCGATCACAGGGATCCCTCCGTCAGCCCCAGCATTTT,CASTRSQGSLRQPQHF
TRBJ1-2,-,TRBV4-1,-,TGCGCCAGCAGCCAACGGGACCGAACGGGCGGCTACACCTTC,CASSQRDRTGGYTF
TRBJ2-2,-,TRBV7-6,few,TGTGCCAGCAGCCCCCTTCTCGGGGAGCTGTTTTTT,CASSPLLGELFF
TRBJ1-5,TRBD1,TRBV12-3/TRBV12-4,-,TGTGCCAGCAGTTTGGGTCCAGGACAGGGCAATCAGCCCCAGCATTTT,CASSLGPGQGNQPQHF
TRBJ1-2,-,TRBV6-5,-,TGTGCCAGCATTGGGAGCCCCAACTATGGCTACACCTTC,CASIGSPNYGYTF
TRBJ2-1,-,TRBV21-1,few,TGTGCCAGCAGCAAAGCCCTAGAACTAGCGGATACCTACAATGAGCAGTTCTTC,CASSKALELADTYNEQFF
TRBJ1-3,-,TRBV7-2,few,TGTGCCAGCAGCTTAGGAATTGACGGAAACACCATATATTTT,CASSLGIDGNTIYF
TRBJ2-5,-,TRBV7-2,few,TGTGCCAGCACCTTCGGACCTAGCGCGGAAGAGACCCAGTACTTC,CASTFGPSAEETQYF
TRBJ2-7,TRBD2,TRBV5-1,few,TGCGCCAGCGGATCTAGCGGTGTAGGCGGCGAGCAGTACTTC,CASGSSGVGGEQYF
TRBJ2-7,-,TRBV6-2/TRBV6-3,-,TGTGCCAGCAGCGATGGTCGGTCGGACGGAAACTACGAGCAGTACTTC,CASSDGRSDGNYEQYF
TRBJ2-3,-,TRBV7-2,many,TGTGCCAGCAGCTTCAGCCGGGACTCTCACACAGATACGCAGTATTTT,CASSFSRDSHTDTQYF
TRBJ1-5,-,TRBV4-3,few,TGCGCCAGCAGCCAAGAGCTTGGGAGCAATCAGCCCCAGCATTTT,CASSQELGSNQPQHF
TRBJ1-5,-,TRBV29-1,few,TGCAGCGCCGGGGAGCTCCGCAATCAGCCCCAGCATTTT,CSAGELRNQPQHF
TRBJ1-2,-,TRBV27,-,TGTGCCAGCAGTGCTGGGGCTTTCGGCTATGGCTACACCTTC,CASSAGAFGYGYTF
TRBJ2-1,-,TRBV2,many,TGTGCCAGCAGTGTGTACAATGAGCAGTTCTTC,CASSVYNEQFF
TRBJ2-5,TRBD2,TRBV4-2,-,TGTGCCAGCAGCCCGGGACTAGCGGGGGACCACGAGACCCAGTACTTC,CASSPGLAGDHETQYF
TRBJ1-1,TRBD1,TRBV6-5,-,TGTGCCAGCAGGCAAGACAGGGCGAGCACTGAAGCTTTCTTT,CASRQDRASTEAFF
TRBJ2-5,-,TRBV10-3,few,TGTGCCATCAGGCCCCAGGCTCCCGGACGGGATTACGAGACCCAGTACTTC,CAIRPQAPGRDYETQYF
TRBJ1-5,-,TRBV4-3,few,TGCGCCAGCAGCCAAGATCGGGCAGCTAGCGCGCCCCAGCATTTT,CASSQDRAASAPQHF
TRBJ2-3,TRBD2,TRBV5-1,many,TGTGCCAGCAGCTTCCTGGCGGGGGGAACAGATACGCAGTATTTT,CASSFLAGGTDTQYF
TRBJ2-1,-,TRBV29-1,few,TGCAGCGTTGAGGGCAATTACAATGAGCAGTTCTTC,CSVEGNYNEQFF
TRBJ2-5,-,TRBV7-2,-,TGTGCCAGCAGCTCCCCTCTAGGACGAGGTCAAGAGACCCAGTACTTC,CASSSPLGRGQETQYF
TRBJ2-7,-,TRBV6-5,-,TGTGCCAGCAGTTCATACAGGGATGAGGAGCAGTACTTC,CASSSYRDEEQYF
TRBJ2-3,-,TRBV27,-,TGTGCCAGCAGTTTACTGGGGAGCCAAGATACGCAGTATTTT,CASSLLGSQDTQYF
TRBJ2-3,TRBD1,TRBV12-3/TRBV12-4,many,TGTGCCAGCAGTTTAGAGACAGGGTATACAGATACGCAGTATTTT,CASSLETGYTDTQYF
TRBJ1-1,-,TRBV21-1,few,TGTGCCGCTAAGGGGGCTTTCTTT,CAAKGAFF